These 16 T cell receptor beta chains came from one sample sequenced in a study of PD-1 blockade in classical Hodgkin lymphoma (dated by TCRdb to about 2020). Reading the label with the study, this specimen's time point is: cycle 4 day 1 (C4D1), after less than 7 weeks of nivolumab. Every trial patient had relapsed following autologous stem cell transplantation, and prior brentuximab vedotin exposure was what differed among cohorts A, B and C. Library method: the immunoSEQ multiplex PCR assay. TCRdb obtained this table from immuneACCESS and retained in-frame rearrangements with V and J assigned. These tables miss some clones; where compared with another copy, unresolved V genes account for less than half of the shortfall, and the remainder is unexplained. In this sample the table shows about 110,000 clones, more than 70% of which occur a single time. The biggest ten clones account for around 20% of the sample.

The sample consisted of peripheral blood mononuclear cells (PBMCs), taken before the fourth cycle of nivolumab. Receptors originate from a human donor with classical Hodgkin lymphoma.

This rearrangement joins TRBV19 to TRBJ2-3; 9 bases fit TRBD2. CDR3 size: 16 residues. From germline, CDR1 is LNHDA and CDR2 SQIVND (reference sequence). J gave up 2 bases and V 1 base, and 4 bases lay outside the gene matches. In nucleotides, the CDR3 is TGTGCCAGTAGTATAGTGGCGGGAGGGGACACAGATACGCAGTATTTT. Translated: CASSIVAGGDTDTQYF.

The rearrangement joins TRBV5-1 to TRBJ2-5, with D perhaps matching TRBD2 (7 bases). V lost 1 base, J lost 3 bases, and 13 bases lay in between. The CDR3 runs 15 residues. The germline gives CDR1 SGHRS, CDR2 YFSETQ. As DNA, the CDR3 is TGCGCCAGCAGCTTGAGGGGGGGCGTAGAAGAGACCCAGTACTTC. This encodes CASSLRGGVEETQYF.

V usage is TRBV14 and J usage is TRBJ2-3, with no clear D. Germline CDR1 reads SGHDN; CDR2 reads FVKESK. The V and J ends lost 1 base and 4 bases respectively, with 6 bases between them. This CDR3 has 13 residues. The CDR3 here is CASSQGPSDTQYF. CDR3 coding DNA: TGTGCCAGCAGCCAAGGCCCCTCAGATACGCAGTATTTT. Looking up the rest from reference TRBV14 and TRBJ2-3 gives the full variable domain: EAGVTQFPSHSVIEKGQTVTLRCDPISGHDNLYWYRRVMGKEIKFLLHFVKESKQDESGMPNNRFLAERTGGTYSTLKVQPAELEDSGVYFCASSQGPSDTQYFGPGTRLTVL.

The chain combines TRBV5-6 with TRBJ2-2; no definite D call. Germline CDR1 reads SGHDT; CDR2 reads YYEEEE. This CDR3 is built from 16 residues. V lost 0 bases and J 1 base, leaving 10 bases between the germline ends. CDR3 sequence (DNA): TGTGCCAGCAGCTTGGGAGGATCAGTGAACACCGGGGAGCTGTTTTTT. It codes for CASSLGGSVNTGELFF.

This chain links TRBV30 with TRBJ1-5, with D possibly TRBD1 on 6 matching bases. This CDR3 is 15 amino acids long. Trimming removed 2 bases from V and 5 bases from J, with 16 bases in between. Germline values: CDR1 GTSNPN, CDR2 SVGIG (reference sequence). The CDR3: CAWSITRDIDQPQHF. The CDR3 nucleotides read TGTGCCTGGAGTATTACCCGGGACATCGATCAGCCCCAGCATTTT.

This chain links TRBV5-1 with TRBJ2-3; D unresolved. Trimming left V 4 bases short and J 2 bases short, with 8 bases between. The CDR3 sequence is 13 residues long. Germline V gene lookup returns CDR1 SGHRS and CDR2 YFSETQ. The CDR3 loop reads CASSLVATDTQYF. The CDR3 DNA sequence: TGCGCCAGCAGCCTGGTCGCCACAGATACGCAGTATTTT.

This chain links TRBV19 with TRBJ2-2, with no clear D. Deletions cut 4 bases from V and 1 base from J, with 4 bases between. The CDR3 spans 13 residues. Germline V lookup: CDR1 LNHDA, CDR2 SQIVND (reference sequence). CDR3 nucleotide sequence: TGTGCCAGTAGTACCCTGAACACCGGGGAGCTGTTTTTT. It specifies CASSTLNTGELFF.

The chain carries TRBV19 and TRBJ2-1; maybe TRBD2 (5 bases). Germline loops: CDR1 LNHDA, CDR2 SQIVND (reference sequence). V gave up 3 bases and J gave up 5 bases, with 20 bases separating them. The CDR3 consists of 17 residues. CDR3 in amino acids: CASSIPPHPDYHNEQFF. The CDR3 DNA reads TGTGCCAGTAGTATCCCTCCTCATCCCGACTACCACAATGAGCAGTTCTTC.

V and J are TRBV25-1 and TRBJ2-3, with 7 bases identical to TRBD1. The V gene's germline CDR1 is MGHDK and CDR2 SYGVNS. Losses at the gene ends were 4 bases for V and 6 bases for J; bases not matched to a gene: 10. The CDR3 has 15 residues. The CDR3 spells CASSVYRGIEDTQYF. In DNA form, the CDR3 reads TGTGCCAGCAGTGTCTACAGGGGAATTGAGGATACGCAGTATTTT.

The chain is built from TRBV2 and TRBJ1-6, with a tentative D call TRBD1 (5 bases). The germline V gene has CDR1 SNHLY and CDR2 FYNNEI. The CDR3 is 12 residues long. V lost 11 bases, J lost 5 bases, and 10 bases lay in between. In DNA, the CDR3 is TGTGCCGCCCGGGGGAATAATTCACCCCTCCACTTT. Translation gives CAARGNNSPLHF.

The V and J genes are TRBV4-1 and TRBJ1-5, with D hard to call. CDR3 size: 15 residues. Germline CDR1 MGHRA, CDR2 YSYEKL. Deletions cut 0 bases from V and 6 bases from J, with 12 bases between. CDR3 loop: CASSQDSAGPQPQHF. The CDR3 region has the DNA TGCGCCAGCAGCCAAGATAGTGCTGGTCCTCAGCCCCAGCATTTT.

The chain recombines TRBV19 with TRBJ1-5, with no clear D. V was pared by 3 bases and J by 3 bases, with 9 bases between. This CDR3 has 14 amino acids. The germline CDR1 and CDR2 sequences are LNHDA and SQIVND (reference sequence). CDR3: CASSIAVPNQPQHF. The CDR3 DNA sequence: TGTGCCAGTAGTATTGCCGTACCCAATCAGCCCCAGCATTTT.

This clone appeared once. V and J are TRBV6-5 and TRBJ1-2; a possible D gene is TRBD1 (5 bases). Trimming pared 8 bases from V and 6 bases from J, leaving 10 bases between. Looked up from germline, CDR1 is MNHEY and CDR2 is SVGAGI. This CDR3 contains 11 residues. CDR3 coding DNA: TGTGCCAGCGGGGCAGTAGATGGCTACACCTTC. The encoded protein is CASGAVDGYTF.

J is TRBJ2-1 and V is TRBV4-3; 12 bases agree with TRBD2. Germline CDR1 LGHNA, CDR2 YSLEER. CDR3 length equals 16 residues. The trim removed 1 base at V and 8 bases at J, leaving 6 bases unmatched. The CDR3 DNA sequence: TGCGCCAGCAGCCAAGGACTAGCGGGAGTATACGATGAGCAGTTCTTC. Encoded protein: CASSQGLAGVYDEQFF.

This chain's CDR3 is CASSQRGSQGGYTF. The CDR3 region has the DNA TGTGCCAGCAGCCAAAGGGGCAGTCAGGGCGGCTACACCTTC. The chain is built from TRBV9 and TRBJ1-2; maybe TRBD1 (5 bases). V gave up 4 bases and J gave up 8 bases, with 18 bases separating them. The CDR3 consists of 14 residues. Germline V gene lookup returns CDR1 SGDLS and CDR2 YYNGEE.

The chain's CDR3 is CASRRADSYTEAFF. In nucleotides, the CDR3 is TGTGCCAGCAGGCGCGCGGACAGCTACACTGAAGCTTTCTTT. This chain connects TRBV5-8 to TRBJ1-1; the D gene is possibly TRBD1 (6 bases). Trimming took off 5 bases at V and 3 bases at J, with 14 bases between the two ends. Germline CDR1 is SGHTS and CDR2 is YDEGEE. CDR3 length: 14 residues. The full variable domain, completed using reference TRBV5-8 and TRBJ1-1, is EAGVTQSPTHLIKTRGQQATLRCSPISGHTSVYWYQQALGLGLQFLLWYDEGEERNRGNFPPRFSGRQFPNYSSELNVNALELEDSALYLCASRRADSYTEAFFGQGTRLTVV.